The entry below gives a single T cell receptor beta chain sequence along with its context. This sample stems from a study of T cells in Graves' hyperthyroidism and ophthalmopathy. What was amplified from RNA transcripts were TCR beta CDR3 regions. HTBI primers drove first-round RT-PCR of the TCR CDR3. TCRdb redid the calling of the multiplex PCR reads with MiXCR, one entry per CDR3 protein. This sample has 540,000 or so distinct CDR3 sequences, with more than 15% found just once. Germline V lookup: CDR1 MNHEY, CDR2 SMNVEV (reference sequence). The CDR3 runs 15 residues. V trimming: 3 bases; J trimming: 2 bases; junction bases outside the gene matches: 5.

Sequencing was performed on blood. The TCR sequence derives from a young woman with Graves' hyperthyroidism. This chain uses TRBV27 with TRBJ2-7, with TRBD2 identical over 9 bases. The CDR3 nucleotides are TGTGCCAGCAGTTTTGGTGCTAGCGGGACCTACGAGCAGTACTTC. This sequence encodes CASSFGASGTYEQYF.